This TCR beta chain is drawn from a study of blood T cell repertoires in COVID-19. Generated by immunoSEQ multiplex PCR, the TCRdb table keeps only in-frame clones and is missing some. The sample has approximately 150,000 clones; about 86% are singletons. This clone was counted at least ten times. The sequence was obtained from an elderly woman with acute or convalescent COVID-19. The sequencing input was peripheral blood.

As DNA, the CDR3 is TGTGCCAGCAGTGAAGGCAGGGGGTCTAGGAGCTATGGCTACACCTTC. Encoded protein: CASSEGRGSRSYGYTF. V and J are TRBV2 and TRBJ1-2, with TRBD1 matching over 7 bases. Trimming took 1 base from V and 4 from J; bases not matched to a gene: 9. Germline V gene data show CDR1 as SNHLY and CDR2 as FYNNEI. The CDR3 is 16 residues long.